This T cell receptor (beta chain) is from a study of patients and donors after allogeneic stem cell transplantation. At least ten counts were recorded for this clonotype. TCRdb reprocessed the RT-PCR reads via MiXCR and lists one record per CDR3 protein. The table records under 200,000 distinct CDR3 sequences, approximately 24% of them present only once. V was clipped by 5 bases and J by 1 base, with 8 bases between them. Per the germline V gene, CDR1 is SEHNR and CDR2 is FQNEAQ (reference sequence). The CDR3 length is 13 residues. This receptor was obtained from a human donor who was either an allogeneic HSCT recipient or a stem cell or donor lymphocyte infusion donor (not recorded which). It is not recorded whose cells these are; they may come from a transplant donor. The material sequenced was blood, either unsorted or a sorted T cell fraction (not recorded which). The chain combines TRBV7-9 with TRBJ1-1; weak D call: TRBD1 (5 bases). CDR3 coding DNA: TGTGCCAGCAGCGTTACAGGGAACACTGAAGCTTTCTTT. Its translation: CASSVTGNTEAFF.